The rows below give T cell receptor beta chains drawn from one sample of a study of cytomegalovirus exposure and HLA in healthy donors. This table comes from immunoSEQ multiplex PCR, and its TCRdb copy is limited to in-frame clones, with some not included. Among around 100,000 clones, around three quarters were seen once, and the ten largest hold about 6.8%. The sample comprised PBMCs. The receptors were gathered from a man younger than 40 in good health and CMV-seronegative. Each CDR3 is given with its conserved first and last residue. A D gene is named only where the DNA matches it firmly. Rows may omit the clone size; those that give it use once, few, many or a size class.

v_gene: TRBV30; abundance: -; j_gene: TRBJ1-2; d_gene: -; CDR3aa: CAWSVKGANYGYTF; CDR3nt: TGTGCCTGGAGTGTCAAGGGAGCGAACTATGGCTACACCTTC
v_gene: TRBV9; abundance: -; j_gene: TRBJ1-1; d_gene: -; CDR3aa: CASSGKGGWGTEAFF; CDR3nt: TGTGCCAGCAGCGGAAAAGGGGGATGGGGCACTGAAGCTTTCTTT
v_gene: TRBV9; abundance: -; j_gene: TRBJ2-2; d_gene: TRBD2; CDR3aa: CASSVGSGGYTGELFF; CDR3nt: TGTGCCAGCAGCGTAGGTAGCGGGGGGTACACCGGGGAGCTGTTTTTT
v_gene: TRBV5-6; abundance: few; j_gene: TRBJ1-5; d_gene: -; CDR3aa: CASSLVQGPQHF; CDR3nt: TGTGCCAGCAGCTTGGTTCAGGGGCCGCAGCATTTT
v_gene: TRBV9; abundance: few; j_gene: TRBJ2-2; d_gene: -; CDR3aa: CASSGRGRSNTGELFF; CDR3nt: TGTGCCAGCAGCGGTAGAGGGCGCTCGAACACCGGGGAGCTGTTTTTT
v_gene: TRBV6-5; abundance: many; j_gene: TRBJ2-1; d_gene: TRBD2; CDR3aa: CASSFQAGAVDEQFF; CDR3nt: TGTGCCAGCAGTTTCCAAGCGGGAGCAGTAGATGAGCAGTTCTTC
v_gene: TRBV5-4; abundance: -; j_gene: TRBJ2-7; d_gene: -; CDR3aa: CASSFSGVDEQYF; CDR3nt: TGTGCCAGCAGCTTTTCAGGGGTCGACGAGCAGTACTTC
v_gene: TRBV11-2; abundance: -; j_gene: TRBJ1-4; d_gene: TRBD1; CDR3aa: CASSNGQGASLFF; CDR3nt: TGTGCCAGCAGCAATGGACAGGGGGCCTCACTGTTTTTT
v_gene: TRBV7-2; abundance: -; j_gene: TRBJ1-3; d_gene: -; CDR3aa: CASSLGGNGNTIYF; CDR3nt: TGTGCCAGCAGCTTAGGAGGGAATGGAAACACCATATATTTT
v_gene: TRBV27; abundance: few; j_gene: TRBJ2-7; d_gene: TRBD2; CDR3aa: CASSIGGGYEQYF; CDR3nt: TGTGCCAGCAGTATAGGCGGGGGTTACGAGCAGTACTTC
v_gene: TRBV7-8; abundance: -; j_gene: TRBJ1-2; d_gene: -; CDR3aa: CASSLARRYQKANYGYTF; CDR3nt: TGTGCCAGCAGCTTAGCGCGGCGGTATCAAAAAGCTAACTATGGCTACACCTTC
v_gene: TRBV6-1; abundance: few; j_gene: TRBJ1-2; d_gene: -; CDR3aa: CASSVLSGVGYTF; CDR3nt: TGTGCCAGCAGTGTTCTTTCAGGGGTCGGCTACACCTTC
v_gene: TRBV7-6; abundance: -; j_gene: TRBJ2-7; d_gene: TRBD2; CDR3aa: CASSSLAGGRYEQYF; CDR3nt: TGTGCCAGCAGCTCCTTAGCGGGGGGGCGATACGAGCAGTACTTC
v_gene: TRBV7-8; abundance: -; j_gene: TRBJ2-7; d_gene: TRBD2; CDR3aa: CASSPRLAGTSSYEQYF; CDR3nt: TGTGCCAGCAGCCCCAGACTAGCAGGGACGAGCTCCTACGAGCAGTACTTC
v_gene: TRBV28; abundance: -; j_gene: TRBJ2-7; d_gene: TRBD1; CDR3aa: CASSQGARDEQYF; CDR3nt: TGTGCCAGCAGTCAGGGGGCGAGGGACGAGCAGTACTTC
v_gene: TRBV7-2; abundance: -; j_gene: TRBJ2-5; d_gene: -; CDR3aa: CASSNTVSGRETQYF; CDR3nt: TGTGCCAGCAGCAATACCGTAAGCGGACGAGAGACCCAGTACTTC
v_gene: TRBV29-1; abundance: -; j_gene: TRBJ1-2; d_gene: TRBD1; CDR3aa: CSANDRDRGYTF; CDR3nt: TGCAGCGCTAATGACAGGGATCGAGGCTACACCTTC
v_gene: TRBV9; abundance: -; j_gene: TRBJ2-2; d_gene: TRBD1; CDR3aa: CASSHRQGAGTGELFF; CDR3nt: TGTGCCAGCAGCCACAGACAGGGGGCAGGAACCGGGGAGCTGTTTTTT
v_gene: TRBV5-5; abundance: -; j_gene: TRBJ1-5; d_gene: -; CDR3aa: CASSPGLYQPQHF; CDR3nt: TGTGCCAGCAGCCCAGGGCTCTATCAGCCCCAGCATTTT
v_gene: TRBV11-2; abundance: few; j_gene: TRBJ2-5; d_gene: -; CDR3aa: CASSPAPVETQYF; CDR3nt: TGTGCCAGCAGCCCTGCCCCAGTAGAGACCCAGTACTTC
v_gene: TRBV11-2; abundance: -; j_gene: TRBJ1-1; d_gene: TRBD1; CDR3aa: CASGYRGEVTEAFF; CDR3nt: TGTGCCAGCGGATACAGGGGGGAGGTCACTGAAGCTTTCTTT
v_gene: TRBV15; abundance: -; j_gene: TRBJ1-1; d_gene: -; CDR3aa: CATSRDRAIEAFF; CDR3nt: TGTGCCACCAGCAGAGATCGAGCGATAGAAGCTTTCTTT
v_gene: TRBV10-2; abundance: -; j_gene: TRBJ2-1; d_gene: TRBD1; CDR3aa: CASSGQGLNEQFF; CDR3nt: TGCGCCAGCAGTGGACAGGGGCTCAATGAGCAGTTCTTC
v_gene: TRBV5-6; abundance: -; j_gene: TRBJ2-3; d_gene: -; CDR3aa: CASSLSTDTQYF; CDR3nt: TGTGCCAGCAGCCTTAGCACAGATACGCAGTATTTT
v_gene: TRBV6-4; abundance: -; j_gene: TRBJ2-1; d_gene: TRBD2; CDR3aa: CASSRTSGGYNEQFF; CDR3nt: TGTGCCAGCAGTAGGACTAGCGGGGGGTACAATGAGCAGTTCTTC
v_gene: TRBV5-1; abundance: many; j_gene: TRBJ1-1; d_gene: TRBD1; CDR3aa: CASGTGTGVMNTEAFF; CDR3nt: TGCGCCAGCGGCACGGGGACAGGGGTCATGAACACTGAAGCTTTCTTT
v_gene: TRBV6-5; abundance: few; j_gene: TRBJ1-1; d_gene: TRBD1; CDR3aa: CASSLGQARTEAFF; CDR3nt: TGTGCCAGCAGTTTGGGACAGGCCCGTACTGAAGCTTTCTTT
v_gene: TRBV18; abundance: few; j_gene: TRBJ2-7; d_gene: -; CDR3aa: CASSPPEGIVYEQYF; CDR3nt: TGTGCCAGCTCACCACCGGAGGGGATAGTCTACGAGCAGTACTTC
v_gene: TRBV27; abundance: -; j_gene: TRBJ2-6; d_gene: TRBD1; CDR3aa: CASRGQGAIGANVLTF; CDR3nt: TGTGCCAGCAGGGGACAGGGGGCGATAGGGGCCAACGTCCTGACTTTC
v_gene: TRBV18; abundance: few; j_gene: TRBJ1-2; d_gene: TRBD1; CDR3aa: CASSRTGAGYTF; CDR3nt: TGTGCCAGCTCAAGGACAGGGGCTGGCTACACCTTC
v_gene: TRBV2; abundance: -; j_gene: TRBJ1-1; d_gene: -; CDR3aa: CASSGTPGNTEAFF; CDR3nt: TGTGCCAGCAGTGGGACACCTGGGAACACTGAAGCTTTCTTT
v_gene: TRBV5-4; abundance: -; j_gene: TRBJ1-5; d_gene: -; CDR3aa: CASSRGGSNQPQHF; CDR3nt: TGTGCCAGCAGCCGGGGTGGCTCCAATCAGCCCCAGCATTTT
v_gene: TRBV7-2; abundance: -; j_gene: TRBJ2-7; d_gene: TRBD2; CDR3aa: CASSLASLAGAEQYF; CDR3nt: TGTGCCAGCAGCTTAGCGTCGTTAGCGGGGGCCGAGCAGTACTTC
v_gene: TRBV4-1; abundance: -; j_gene: TRBJ1-2; d_gene: -; CDR3aa: CASSQGLYGYTF; CDR3nt: TGCGCCAGCAGCCAAGGCCTATATGGCTACACCTTC
v_gene: TRBV10-2; abundance: once; j_gene: TRBJ1-2; d_gene: TRBD1; CDR3aa: CASRPPAGGYGYTF; CDR3nt: TGCGCCAGCAGGCCCCCGGCAGGGGGCTATGGCTACACCTTC
v_gene: TRBV29-1; abundance: -; j_gene: TRBJ1-3; d_gene: -; CDR3aa: CSVEQGGGSGNTIYF; CDR3nt: TGCAGCGTTGAGCAAGGTGGAGGGTCTGGAAACACCATATATTTT